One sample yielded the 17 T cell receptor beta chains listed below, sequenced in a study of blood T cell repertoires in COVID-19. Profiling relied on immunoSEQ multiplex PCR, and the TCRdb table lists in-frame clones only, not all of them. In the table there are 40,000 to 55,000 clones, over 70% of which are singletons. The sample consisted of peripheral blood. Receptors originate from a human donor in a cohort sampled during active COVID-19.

Here the CDR3 DNA reads TGTGCCAGTAGTCAGGGAGGGTCCGGACAGCCCCAGCATTTT. Residues: CASSQGGSGQPQHF. This chain connects TRBV19 to TRBJ1-5, with D maybe TRBD1 (5 bases). CDR3 length: 14 amino acids. Trimming took 5 bases from V and 7 from J, leaving 15 bases between them. Germline V lookup: CDR1 LNHDA, CDR2 SQIVND (reference sequence).

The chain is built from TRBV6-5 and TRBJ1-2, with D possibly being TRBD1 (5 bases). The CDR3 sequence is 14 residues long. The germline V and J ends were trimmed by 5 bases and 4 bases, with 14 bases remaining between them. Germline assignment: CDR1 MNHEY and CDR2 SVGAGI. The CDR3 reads CASSLRPGGYGYTF. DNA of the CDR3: TGTGCCAGCAGTCTCAGACCGGGGGGCTATGGCTACACCTTC.

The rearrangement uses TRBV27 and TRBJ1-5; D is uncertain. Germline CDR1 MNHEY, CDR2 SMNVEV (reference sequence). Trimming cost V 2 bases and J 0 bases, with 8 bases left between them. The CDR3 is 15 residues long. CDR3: CASSLEGYSNQPQHF. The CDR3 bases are TGTGCCAGCAGTTTAGAGGGCTATAGCAATCAGCCCCAGCATTTT.

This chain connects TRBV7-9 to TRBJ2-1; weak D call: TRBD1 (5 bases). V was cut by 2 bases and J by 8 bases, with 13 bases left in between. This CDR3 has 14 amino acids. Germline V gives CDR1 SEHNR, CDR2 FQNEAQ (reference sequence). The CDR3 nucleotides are TGTGCCAGCAGCTTATTTGGGCCAGGGTATGAGCAGTTCTTC. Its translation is CASSLFGPGYEQFF.

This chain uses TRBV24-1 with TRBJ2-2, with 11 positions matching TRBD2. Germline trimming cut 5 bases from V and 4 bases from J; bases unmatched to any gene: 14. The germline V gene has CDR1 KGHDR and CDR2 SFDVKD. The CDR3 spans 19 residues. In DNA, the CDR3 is TGTGCCACCAGTGTTCTCCCCCCTTTTAGCGGGGGGGTCACCGGGGAGCTGTTTTTT. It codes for CATSVLPPFSGGVTGELFF.

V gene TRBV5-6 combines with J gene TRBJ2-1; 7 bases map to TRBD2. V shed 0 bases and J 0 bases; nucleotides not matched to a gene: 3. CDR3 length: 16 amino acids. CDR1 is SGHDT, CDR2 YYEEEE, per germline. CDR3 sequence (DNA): TGTGCCAGCAGCTTGGGAGTAGCGGGCTCCTACAATGAGCAGTTCTTC. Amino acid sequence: CASSLGVAGSYNEQFF.

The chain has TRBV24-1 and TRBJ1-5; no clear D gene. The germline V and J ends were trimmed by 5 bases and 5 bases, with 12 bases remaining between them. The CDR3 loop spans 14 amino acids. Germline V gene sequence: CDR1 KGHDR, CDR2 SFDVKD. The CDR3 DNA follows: TGTGCCACCAGTGGAGGGCGGGAGGATCAGCCCCAGCATTTT. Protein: CATSGGREDQPQHF.

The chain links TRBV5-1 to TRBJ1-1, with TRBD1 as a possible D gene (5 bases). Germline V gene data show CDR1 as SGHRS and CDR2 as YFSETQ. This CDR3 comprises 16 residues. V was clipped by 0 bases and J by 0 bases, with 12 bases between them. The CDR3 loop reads CASSLAGGQVNTEAFF. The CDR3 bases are TGCGCCAGCAGCTTGGCCGGGGGTCAAGTGAACACTGAAGCTTTCTTT.

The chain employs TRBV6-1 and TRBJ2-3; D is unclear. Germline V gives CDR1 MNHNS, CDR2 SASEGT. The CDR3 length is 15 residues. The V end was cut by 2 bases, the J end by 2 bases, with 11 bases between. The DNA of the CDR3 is TGTGCCAGCAGTGAAACCCTAGGCCCCACAGATACGCAGTATTTT. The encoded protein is CASSETLGPTDTQYF.

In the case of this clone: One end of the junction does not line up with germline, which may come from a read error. CDR3 in DNA: TGTGCCACCAGCAGAGATAGCGATCAGCCCCAGCATTTT. The encoded protein is CATSRDSDQPQHF. V and J are TRBV15 and TRBJ1-5; D gene unclear. Germline V gene sequence: CDR1 LNHNV, CDR2 YYDKDF (reference sequence). The CDR3 has 13 amino acids.

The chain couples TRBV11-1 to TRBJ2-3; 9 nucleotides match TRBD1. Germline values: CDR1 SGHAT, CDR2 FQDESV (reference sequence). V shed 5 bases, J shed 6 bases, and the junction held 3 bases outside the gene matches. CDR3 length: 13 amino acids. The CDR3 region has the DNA TGTGCCAGCAGCGCCGACAGGGGGGATACGCAGTATTTT. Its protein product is CASSADRGDTQYF. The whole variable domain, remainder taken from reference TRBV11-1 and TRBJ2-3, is EAEVAQSPRYKITEKSQAVAFWCDPISGHATLYWYRQILGQGPELLVQFQDESVVDDSQLPKDRFSAERLKGVDSTLKIQPAELGDSAMYLCASSADRGDTQYFGPGTRLTVL.

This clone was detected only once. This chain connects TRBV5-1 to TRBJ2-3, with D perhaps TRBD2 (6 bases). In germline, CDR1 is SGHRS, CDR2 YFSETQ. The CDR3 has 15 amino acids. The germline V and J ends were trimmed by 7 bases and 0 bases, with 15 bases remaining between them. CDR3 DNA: TGCGCCAGCGACCTATCGGGGGAAAGCACAGATACGCAGTATTTT. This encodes CASDLSGESTDTQYF.

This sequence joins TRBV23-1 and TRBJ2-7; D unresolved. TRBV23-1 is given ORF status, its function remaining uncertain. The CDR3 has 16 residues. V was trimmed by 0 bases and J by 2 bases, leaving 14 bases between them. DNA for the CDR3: TGCGCCAGCAGTCAATCGTTTCCCTTGCCAGCCTACGAGCAGTACTTC. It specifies CASSQSFPLPAYEQYF.

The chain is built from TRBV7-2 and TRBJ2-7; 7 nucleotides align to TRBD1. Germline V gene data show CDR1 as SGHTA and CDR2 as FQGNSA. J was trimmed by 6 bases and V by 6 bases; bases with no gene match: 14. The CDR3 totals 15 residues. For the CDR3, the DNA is TGTGCCAGCAGACAGCAAACAGGGGCGGGCGGCGAGCAGTACTTC. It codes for CASRQQTGAGGEQYF.

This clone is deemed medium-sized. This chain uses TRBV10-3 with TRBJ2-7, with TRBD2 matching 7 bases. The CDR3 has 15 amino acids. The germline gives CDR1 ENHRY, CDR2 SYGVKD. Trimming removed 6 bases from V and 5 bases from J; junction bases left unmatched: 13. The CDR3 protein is CAIRPTSILINEQYF. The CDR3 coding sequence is TGTGCCATCAGACCGACTAGCATCCTAATAAACGAGCAGTACTTC.

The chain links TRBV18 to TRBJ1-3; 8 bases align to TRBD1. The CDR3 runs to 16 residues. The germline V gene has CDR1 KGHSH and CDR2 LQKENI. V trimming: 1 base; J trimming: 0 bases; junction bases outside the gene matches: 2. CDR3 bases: TGTGCCAGCTCACCACGGGACAGGATCTCTGGAAACACCATATATTTT. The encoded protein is CASSPRDRISGNTIYF.

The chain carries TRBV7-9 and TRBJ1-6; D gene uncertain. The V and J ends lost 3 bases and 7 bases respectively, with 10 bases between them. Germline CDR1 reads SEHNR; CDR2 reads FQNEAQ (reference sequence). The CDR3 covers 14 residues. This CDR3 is CASSLGGGNSPLHF. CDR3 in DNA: TGTGCCAGCAGCTTGGGAGGAGGGAATTCACCCCTCCACTTT.